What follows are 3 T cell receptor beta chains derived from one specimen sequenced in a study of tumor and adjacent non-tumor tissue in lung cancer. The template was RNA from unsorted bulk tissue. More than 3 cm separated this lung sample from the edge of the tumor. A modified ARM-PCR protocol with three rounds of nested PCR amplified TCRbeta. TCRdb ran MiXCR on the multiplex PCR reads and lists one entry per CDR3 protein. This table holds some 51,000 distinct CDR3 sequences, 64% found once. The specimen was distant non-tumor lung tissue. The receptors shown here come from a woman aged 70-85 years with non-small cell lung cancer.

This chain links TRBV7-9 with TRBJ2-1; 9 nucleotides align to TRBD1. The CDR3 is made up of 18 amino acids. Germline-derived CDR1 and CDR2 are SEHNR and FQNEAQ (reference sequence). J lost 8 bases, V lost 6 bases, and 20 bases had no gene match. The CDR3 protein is CASRSGGTGRGYMYEQFF. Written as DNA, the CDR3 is TGTGCCAGCAGATCAGGGGGGACAGGGAGAGGATACATGTATGAGCAGTTCTTC.

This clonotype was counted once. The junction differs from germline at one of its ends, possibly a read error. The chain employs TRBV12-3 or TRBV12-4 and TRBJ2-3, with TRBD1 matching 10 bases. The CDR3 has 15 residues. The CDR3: CASSSGTGVLDMQYF. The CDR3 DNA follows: TGTGCCAGCAGTTCCGGGACAGGGGTTCTCGATATGCAGTATTTT.

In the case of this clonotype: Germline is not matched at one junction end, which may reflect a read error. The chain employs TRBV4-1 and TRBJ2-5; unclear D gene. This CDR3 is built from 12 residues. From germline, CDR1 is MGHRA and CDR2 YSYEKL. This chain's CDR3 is CASGQDRETQYF. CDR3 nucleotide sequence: TGCGCCAGCGGCCAAGATAGGGAAACCCAGTACTTC.